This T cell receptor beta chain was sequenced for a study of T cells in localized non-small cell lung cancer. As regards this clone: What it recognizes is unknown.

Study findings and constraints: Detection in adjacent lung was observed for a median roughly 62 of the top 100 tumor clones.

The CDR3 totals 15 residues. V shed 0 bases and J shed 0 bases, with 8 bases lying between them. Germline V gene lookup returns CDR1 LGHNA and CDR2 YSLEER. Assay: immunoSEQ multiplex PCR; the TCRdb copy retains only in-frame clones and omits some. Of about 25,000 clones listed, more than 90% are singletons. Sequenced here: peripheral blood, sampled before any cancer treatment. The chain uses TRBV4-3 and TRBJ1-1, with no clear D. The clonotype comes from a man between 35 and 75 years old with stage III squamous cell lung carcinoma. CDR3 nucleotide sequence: TGCGCCAGCAGCCAAGATTCGGGGTTGAACACTGAAGCTTTCTTT. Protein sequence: CASSQDSGLNTEAFF.